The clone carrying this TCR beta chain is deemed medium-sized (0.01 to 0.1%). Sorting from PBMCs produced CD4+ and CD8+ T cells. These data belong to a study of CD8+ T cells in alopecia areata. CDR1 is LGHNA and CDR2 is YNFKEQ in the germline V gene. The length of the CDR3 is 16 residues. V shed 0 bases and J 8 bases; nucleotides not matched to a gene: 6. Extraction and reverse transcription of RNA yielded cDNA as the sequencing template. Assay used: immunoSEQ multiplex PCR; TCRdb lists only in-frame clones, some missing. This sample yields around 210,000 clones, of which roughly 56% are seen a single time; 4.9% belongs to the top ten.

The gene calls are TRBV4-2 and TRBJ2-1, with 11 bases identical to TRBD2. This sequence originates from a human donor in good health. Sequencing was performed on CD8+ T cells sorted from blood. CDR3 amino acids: CASSQDIAGGPDEQFF. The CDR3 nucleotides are TGTGCCAGCAGCCAAGATATAGCGGGGGGGCCAGATGAGCAGTTCTTC.